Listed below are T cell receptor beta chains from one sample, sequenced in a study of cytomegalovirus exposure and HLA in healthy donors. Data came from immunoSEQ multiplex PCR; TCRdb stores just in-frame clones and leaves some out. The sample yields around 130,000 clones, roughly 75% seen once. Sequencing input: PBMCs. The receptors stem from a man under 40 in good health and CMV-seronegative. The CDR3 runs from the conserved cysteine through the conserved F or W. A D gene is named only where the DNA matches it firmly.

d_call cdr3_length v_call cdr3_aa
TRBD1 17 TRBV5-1 CASSLGDRGGLFYEQYF
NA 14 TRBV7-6 CASSLSFYQETQYF
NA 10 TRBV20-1 CSARDPSAFF
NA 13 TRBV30 CAWSFGQGYEQYF
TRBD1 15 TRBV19 CASSVDRGTIDEQYF
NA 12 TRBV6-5 CASSFSGAEAFF
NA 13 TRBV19 CASSTRAQETQYF
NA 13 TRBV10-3 CATGVAAQETQYF
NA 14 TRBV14 CASSPSANTGELFF
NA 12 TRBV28 CASSLGLYEQYF
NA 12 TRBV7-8 CASGALGHGYTF
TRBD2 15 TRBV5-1 CASSPGGGWAYEQYF
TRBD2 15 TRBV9 CASSVGTSDSNEQFF
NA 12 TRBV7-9 CASSPRDTEAFF